Shown below are 20 T cell receptor beta chains from a single sample sequenced in a study of human versus mouse CDR3 diversity and MHC coevolution. Data came from immunoSEQ multiplex PCR; TCRdb stores just in-frame clones and leaves some out. The table lists about 83,000 clones, 85% to 95% of them singletons, with about 0.15% in the top ten. Sequencing input: naive CD4+ T cells from blood. Subset described: CD45RO-negative CD62L-positive naive CD4 T cells. Receptors were obtained from a person aged 25 to 75 in good health.

This chain joins TRBV7-9 and TRBJ1-4, with 7 bases aligning to TRBD1. The CDR3 is 14 residues long. CDR1 SEHNR and CDR2 FQNEAQ come from the germline V gene (reference sequence). Unmatched junction bases numbered 0, after V lost 1 base and J lost 4 bases. The CDR3 DNA sequence: TGTGCCAGCAGCTTAGACAGGGGTAATGAAAAACTGTTTTTT. Translation: CASSLDRGNEKLFF.

The rearrangement links TRBV9 to TRBJ2-2, with 9 bases identical to TRBD2. Germline V gene sequence: CDR1 SGDLS, CDR2 YYNGEE. Germline trimming cut 3 bases from V and 5 bases from J; bases unmatched to any gene: 5. This CDR3 comprises 15 residues. The CDR3 DNA reads as TGTGCCAGCAGCGCATTAAGCGGGAGGACCGGGGAGCTGTTTTTT. It is translated as CASSALSGRTGELFF.

J is TRBJ1-1 and V is TRBV6-6, with a weak D call TRBD1 (6 bases). V was cut by 6 bases and J by 5 bases, with 16 bases left in between. The CDR3 runs 14 residues. Looked up from germline, CDR1 is MNHNY and CDR2 is SVGAGI (reference sequence). CDR3 loop: CASSPTQGTTEAFF. The DNA for the CDR3 is TGTGCCAGCAGCCCGACACAGGGAACGACTGAAGCTTTCTTT.

This chain joins TRBV6-1 and TRBJ1-3; 8 bases fit TRBD1. The CDR3 sequence is 16 residues long. Germline trimming cut 2 bases from V and 4 bases from J; bases unmatched to any gene: 7. Germline V gives CDR1 MNHNS, CDR2 SASEGT. The CDR3 loop is CASSEIRTGLGNTIYF. Written as DNA, the CDR3 is TGTGCCAGCAGTGAAATCAGGACAGGGCTCGGAAACACCATATATTTT.

This clone was seen a handful of times. This chain joins TRBV5-1 and TRBJ2-7; TRBD1 agrees at 10 bases. The trim removed 4 bases at V and 5 bases at J, leaving 9 bases unmatched. Germline assignment: CDR1 SGHRS and CDR2 YFSETQ. The CDR3 runs to 15 residues. As DNA, the CDR3 is TGCGCCAGCAGCACTGGTGGGACAGGGGACAACGAGCAGTACTTC. Translating it yields CASSTGGTGDNEQYF.

This chain connects TRBV28 to TRBJ2-7; D is uncertain. The CDR3 totals 13 residues. Looked up from germline, CDR1 is MDHEN and CDR2 is SYDVKM. The V end lost 2 bases, the J end lost 3 bases, and 8 bases lay between the germline ends. CDR3 sequence: CASSLSVSYEQYF. CDR3 sequence (DNA): TGTGCCAGCAGTTTAAGCGTAAGCTACGAGCAGTACTTC.

The V gene is TRBV5-6, the J gene TRBJ2-1; 10 bases are shared with TRBD2. The junction had 6 bases not matched to a gene; V was cut back by 4 bases and J by 8 bases. This CDR3 contains 14 residues. Per germline, CDR1 SGHDT and CDR2 YYEEEE. The CDR3 reads CASSQAGGPDEQFF. The CDR3 nucleotides read TGTGCCAGCAGCCAAGCGGGAGGGCCAGATGAGCAGTTCTTC.

In the case of this clone: This sample includes further DNA sequences coding for the same CDR3. The chain has TRBV18 and TRBJ1-5; D not certain. CDR1 KGHSH and CDR2 LQKENI come from the germline V gene. CDR3 length: 13 residues. Trimming cost V 2 bases and J 2 bases, with 4 bases left between them. CDR3 coding DNA: TGTGCCAGCTCACCAACGGGCAATCAGCCCCAGCATTTT. Amino acid sequence: CASSPTGNQPQHF.

The chain links TRBV7-9 to TRBJ1-2, with D tentatively TRBD1 (5 bases). The CDR3 extends over 14 amino acids. Trimming removed 5 bases at V and 4 bases at J, with 14 bases between. From germline, CDR1 is SEHNR and CDR2 FQNEAQ (reference sequence). The chain's CDR3 is CASSPQATLYGYTF. CDR3 DNA sequence: TGTGCCAGCAGCCCACAGGCAACCCTCTATGGCTACACCTTC.

The V gene is TRBV27, the J gene TRBJ1-2; no clear D. CDR1 MNHEY and CDR2 SMNVEV come from the germline V gene (reference sequence). V lost 4 bases and J 5 bases, leaving 14 bases between the germline ends. The CDR3 contains 14 residues. DNA of the CDR3: TGTGCCAGCAGTTACCGAGCCCGATATTATGGCTACACCTTC. Translated: CASSYRARYYGYTF.

This clone was recorded once. This rearrangement joins TRBV5-4 to TRBJ2-5; D remains unclear. The CDR3 spans 14 residues. V dropped 0 bases and J dropped 2 bases, with 8 bases sitting between them. Germline loops: CDR1 SGHNT, CDR2 YYREEE (reference sequence). The CDR3: CASSLVGGQETQYF. The CDR3 DNA reads TGTGCCAGCAGCTTGGTTGGCGGACAAGAGACCCAGTACTTC. Full variable domain (remainder filled in from reference TRBV5-4 and TRBJ2-5): ETGVTQSPTHLIKTRGQQVTLRCSSQSGHNTVSWYQQALGQGPQFIFQYYREEENGRGNFPPRFSGLQFPNYSSELNVNALELDDSALYLCASSLVGGQETQYFGPGTRLLVL.

The J gene is TRBJ2-5, the V gene TRBV9; D is possibly TRBD2 (5 bases). V was pared by 0 bases and J by 5 bases, with 11 bases between. Germline CDR1 is SGDLS and CDR2 is YYNGEE. The CDR3 is made up of 14 amino acids. The CDR3 sequence: CASSVGGGQETQYF. CDR3 bases: TGTGCCAGCAGCGTAGGTGGAGGTCAGGAGACCCAGTACTTC.

The chain couples TRBV28 to TRBJ1-1; the D is unclear. The germline CDR1 and CDR2 sequences are MDHEN and SYDVKM. The CDR3 spans 14 residues. With 3 bases removed from V and 1 base from J, the gap between germline ends came to 9 bases. CDR3 DNA: TGTGCCAGCAGTTTGGGAGGAGGGAACACTGAAGCTTTCTTT. It encodes CASSLGGGNTEAFF.

The V call is TRBV2, the J call TRBJ1-5; 9 bases are shared with TRBD1. The CDR3 consists of 16 residues. CDR1 and CDR2 (germline): SNHLY, FYNNEI. Trimming removed 6 bases from V and 7 bases from J; junction bases left unmatched: 13. This CDR3 reads CASRSGTGLAEQPQHF. Here the CDR3 DNA reads TGTGCCAGCAGGTCCGGGACAGGGTTGGCTGAGCAGCCCCAGCATTTT.

The V call is TRBV21-1, the J call TRBJ2-7; the D call in the table, TRBD2, was not verified against the DNA. TRBV21-1 is labeled a pseudogene. The CDR3 is 12 amino acids. This CDR3 is CASSPYGGEQYF. The CDR3 region has the DNA TGTGCCAGCAGCCCCTACGGGGGGGAGCAGTACTTC.

The rearrangement joins TRBV5-4 to TRBJ1-1, with TRBD1 matching 8 bases. Germline V lookup: CDR1 SGHNT, CDR2 YYREEE (reference sequence). The CDR3 sequence is 15 residues long. Losses at the gene ends were 5 bases for V and 1 base for J; bases not matched to a gene: 7. CDR3 nucleotides: TGTGCCAGCAGACCGTGGACAGGGACGAACACTGAAGCTTTCTTT. Residues: CASRPWTGTNTEAFF.

This chain uses TRBV7-3 with TRBJ1-2, with a possible D match to TRBD1 (6 bases). Trimming left V 1 base short and J 4 bases short, with 13 bases between. The CDR3 has 15 amino acids. The germline V gene has CDR1 SGHTA and CDR2 FQGTGA. The chain's CDR3 is CASSLNPTGVYGYTF. In DNA form, the CDR3 reads TGTGCCAGCAGCTTAAATCCGACAGGAGTCTATGGCTACACCTTC.

Only one count was recorded for this clone. At the DNA level, this CDR3 is encoded by other sequences in the same sample as well. The chain recombines TRBV5-1 with TRBJ1-5; perhaps TRBD1 as D (5 bases). The CDR3 covers 14 residues. V lost 0 bases and J lost 4, with 8 bases in between. Germline CDR1 is SGHRS and CDR2 is YFSETQ. The CDR3 DNA is TGCGCCAGCAGCTTGGACGGGGGAAATCAGCCCCAGCATTTT. Its protein is CASSLDGGNQPQHF.

J is TRBJ1-5 and V is TRBV7-9; D ambiguous. In germline, CDR1 is SEHNR, CDR2 FQNEAQ (reference sequence). Trimming shortened V by 5 bases and J by 4 bases, and 9 bases separated the two germline ends. This CDR3 contains 13 residues. CDR3 in amino acids: CASSTQSNQPQHF. In DNA, the CDR3 is TGTGCCAGCAGCACACAAAGTAATCAGCCCCAGCATTTT.

The chain combines TRBV2 with TRBJ2-2; D is undetermined. V was cut by 7 bases and J by 4 bases, with 19 bases left in between. Germline V gene lookup returns CDR1 SNHLY and CDR2 FYNNEI. The length of the CDR3 is 16 residues. DNA for the CDR3: TGTGCCAGCAAAGTGATCTCGACTGACCCCACCGGGGAGCTGTTTTTT. As protein: CASKVISTDPTGELFF.